This passage covers 27 T cell receptor beta chains from one sample sequenced in a study of shared clonotypes between healthy human individuals. Only in-frame clones appear in the TCRdb table, and some are missing; sequencing was by immunoSEQ multiplex PCR. The sample lists over 400,000 clones, 70% to 85% seen once, with around 11% in the top ten. Sequencing was carried out using PBMCs. The receptors were sampled from a woman in her thirties or forties in good health. Some clones in this sample may be carry-over from other donors' samples.

CDR3 residues: CASSLGLAGFGELFF. As DNA, the CDR3 is TGTGCCAGCAGCCTGGGACTAGCGGGTTTCGGGGAGCTGTTTTTT. The gene calls are TRBV14 and TRBJ2-2, with 12 nucleotides matching TRBD2. V lost 4 bases, J lost 7 bases, and 4 bases stayed unmatched. The V gene's germline CDR1 is SGHDN and CDR2 FVKESK. The CDR3 contains 15 residues.

V usage is TRBV29-1 and J usage is TRBJ2-3; D is unclear. The germline V gene has CDR1 SQVTM and CDR2 ANQGSEA. The CDR3 has 15 residues. V was clipped by 1 base and J by 4 bases, with 15 bases between them. The CDR3 loop reads CSVEGGTETPDTQYF. As DNA, the CDR3 is TGCAGCGTTGAAGGCGGCACAGAAACCCCAGATACGCAGTATTTT.

This clone was counted at least ten times. The DNA for the CDR3 is TGTGCCAGCAGTTTAGTGGACAGGGACTACCACGAGCAGTACTTC. Its protein is CASSLVDRDYHEQYF. The chain combines TRBV28 with TRBJ2-7, with a weak D call TRBD1 (8 bases). Trimming shortened V by 2 bases and J by 5 bases, and 16 bases separated the two germline ends. Germline values: CDR1 MDHEN, CDR2 SYDVKM. The CDR3 contains 15 residues. Drawing the rest from reference TRBV28 and TRBJ2-7, the complete variable domain is DVKVTQSSRYLVKRTGEKVFLECVQDMDHENMFWYRQDPGLGLRLIYFSYDVKMKEKGDIPEGYSVSREKKERFSLILESASTNQTSMYLCASSLVDRDYHEQYFGPGTRLTVT.

CDR3 amino acids: CASRAGGTFTSEQYF. CDR3 bases: TGTGCCAGTAGGGCGGGGGGGACATTTACCTCCGAGCAGTACTTC. The V gene is TRBV19, the J gene TRBJ2-7; 9 bases are shared with TRBD2. Germline V gene sequence: CDR1 LNHDA, CDR2 SQIVND (reference sequence). The V and J ends lost 6 bases and 6 bases, in that order; junction bases with no gene match: 12. The CDR3 is 15 amino acids. Based on the CDR3 plus reference TRBV19 and TRBJ2-7, the full variable domain is DGGITQSPKYLFRKEGQNVTLSCEQNLNHDAMYWYRQDPGQGLRLIYYSQIVNDFQKGDIAEGYSVSREKKESFPLTVTSAQKNPTAFYLCASRAGGTFTSEQYFGPGTRLTVT.

The rearrangement uses TRBV11-2 and TRBJ2-5, with TRBD1 matching over 7 bases. The junction had 22 bases not matched to a gene; V was cut back by 4 bases and J by 11 bases. Germline V gives CDR1 SGHAT, CDR2 FQNNGV. The CDR3 has 17 residues. CDR3 nucleotides: TGTGCCAGCAGCTCTGGGAATCCAGGACAGGCCATTTTTAGGCAGTACTTC. The encoded protein is CASSSGNPGQAIFRQYF.

On this clone itself: A much larger clone sits a single nucleotide away, making a read error possible. Other DNA sequences in the sample encode the same CDR3. V is TRBV11-2 and J is TRBJ1-3, with 8 bases aligning to TRBD1. CDR3 length: 16 residues. The junction had 5 bases not matched to a gene; V was cut back by 4 bases and J by 0 bases. CDR1 SGHAT and CDR2 FQNNGV come from the germline V gene. The CDR3 sequence is CASSSGGLGSGNTIYF. The DNA of the CDR3 is TGTGCCAGCAGCTCAGGGGGCCTAGGCTCTGGAAACACCATATATTTT.

This clone was found once. The J gene is TRBJ1-1, the V gene TRBV7-3; D unclear. V shed 5 bases and J shed 4 bases, with 17 bases lying between them. CDR1 is SGHTA and CDR2 is FQGTGA in the germline V gene. This CDR3 spans 15 amino acids. CDR3 in DNA: TGTGCCAGCAGCCCCCATGCGGTGCGTGGCACTGAAGCTTTCTTT. It codes for CASSPHAVRGTEAFF.

In the case of this clone: A much larger clone sits a single nucleotide away, making a read error possible. The rearrangement links TRBV6-5 to TRBJ1-1, with TRBD1 matching over 8 bases. Germline assignment: CDR1 MNHEY and CDR2 SVGAGI. The V gene end was trimmed by 0 bases and the J gene end by 4 bases; junction bases not matched to a gene: 1. The length of the CDR3 is 14 residues. Here the CDR3 reads CASSYSTGVTEAFF. The CDR3 DNA follows: TGTGCCAGCAGTTACTCGACAGGGGTCACTGAAGCTTTCTTT.

The V gene is TRBV7-6, the J gene TRBJ2-5; D is undetermined. CDR1 and CDR2 (germline): SGHVS, FNYEAQ. There are 14 residues in the CDR3. Trimming pared 2 bases from V and 4 bases from J, leaving 11 bases between. In nucleotides, the CDR3 is TGTGCCAGCAGCTTACGAGTGAACGGAGAGACCCAGTACTTC. This translates into CASSLRVNGETQYF.

The J gene is TRBJ1-3, the V gene TRBV28, with unresolved D. Trimming pared 6 bases from V and 0 bases from J, leaving 15 bases between. Germline V gene data show CDR1 as MDHEN and CDR2 as SYDVKM. CDR3 size: 16 residues. CDR3 DNA: TGTGCCAGCAGCTGGCAGGTCCAGAGCTCTGGAAACACCATATATTTT. Encoded protein: CASSWQVQSSGNTIYF.

The chain carries TRBV10-1 and TRBJ2-5; the match to TRBD2 covers 8 bases. V lost 0 bases and J lost 4; bases outside the gene matches: 1. The CDR3 spans 14 residues. Germline V gene sequence: CDR1 WNHNN, CDR2 SYGVQD (reference sequence). Here the CDR3 DNA reads TGCGCCAGCAGTGAGTCGCTAGCGGGAGAGACCCAGTACTTC. This sequence encodes CASSESLAGETQYF.

This chain joins TRBV28 and TRBJ1-3; possible D gene TRBD1, 5 bases. V was cut by 10 bases and J by 3 bases, with 16 bases left in between. Germline CDR1 reads MDHEN; CDR2 reads SYDVKM. This CDR3 has 14 residues. CDR3 coding DNA: TGTGCCACCGGATTCCAGGGCGGTGGAAACACCATATATTTT. Its protein product is CATGFQGGGNTIYF.

J is TRBJ1-1 and V is TRBV5-6, with 9 bases aligning to TRBD1. V was pared by 0 bases and J by 5 bases, with 11 bases of the junction left unmatched. This CDR3 is built from 17 residues. Germline assignment: CDR1 SGHDT and CDR2 YYEEEE. CDR3 residues: CASSLERAYRGRTEAFF. CDR3 coding DNA: TGTGCCAGCAGCTTGGAAAGGGCCTACAGGGGGCGAACTGAAGCTTTCTTT.

The chain is built from TRBV23-1 and TRBJ1-1; maybe TRBD1 (5 bases). TRBV23-1 is labeled an ORF, and its function is uncertain. The CDR3 spans 13 residues. V gave up 7 bases and J gave up 5 bases, with 14 bases separating them. For the CDR3, the DNA is TGCGCCAGCATCAAGAGGGGAAGGACTGAAGCTTTCTTT. Translation gives CASIKRGRTEAFF.

Remarks on this clone: Possible read error: a much larger clone is one base away. At the DNA level, this CDR3 is encoded by other sequences in the same sample as well. The V gene is TRBV30, the J gene TRBJ1-1; the match to TRBD1 covers 7 bases. This CDR3 comprises 13 residues. Germline V lookup: CDR1 GTSNPN, CDR2 SVGIG (reference sequence). DNA of the CDR3: TGTGCCTGGAGCCCGGACAGGAACACCGAAGCTTTCTTT. Its translation: CAWSPDRNTEAFF. The entire variable domain, with the rest obtained from reference TRBV30 and TRBJ1-1, is as follows: SQTIHQWPATLVQPVGSPLSLECTVEGTSNPNLYWYRQAAGRGLQLLFYSVGIGQISSEVPQNLSASRPQDRQFILSSKKLLLSDSGFYLCAWSPDRNTEAFFGQGTRLTVV.

This clone was counted once. V usage is TRBV2 and J usage is TRBJ1-2, with D hard to call. V was cut by 6 bases and J by 2 bases, with 1 base left in between. CDR1 is SNHLY and CDR2 is FYNNEI in the germline V gene. The CDR3 has 10 amino acids. CDR3 coding DNA: TGTGCCAGCAGGAACTATGGCTACACCTTC. Translating it yields CASRNYGYTF.

J is TRBJ1-2 and V is TRBV11-2; D ambiguous. The CDR3 is 13 residues long. The germline V gene has CDR1 SGHAT and CDR2 FQNNGV. The V gene lost 1 base and the J gene lost 7 bases, with 10 bases spanning the gap. The CDR3 loop is CASSLAGVCGYTF. The DNA for the CDR3 is TGTGCCAGCAGCTTAGCTGGGGTTTGTGGCTACACCTTC.

The V call is TRBV11-2, the J call TRBJ2-7; D is perhaps TRBD2 (6 bases). Between the trimmed V and J ends, which lost 3 bases and 0 bases, there was a span of 12 bases. The CDR3 is made up of 15 amino acids. Germline V gene sequence: CDR1 SGHAT, CDR2 FQNNGV. The CDR3: CASSFWGGFSYEQYF. The DNA of the CDR3 is TGTGCCAGCAGCTTTTGGGGAGGTTTCTCCTACGAGCAGTACTTC.

The J gene is TRBJ2-7, the V gene TRBV28, with 10 nucleotides matching TRBD2. Per germline, CDR1 MDHEN and CDR2 SYDVKM. V trimming: 5 bases; J trimming: 7 bases; junction bases outside the gene matches: 11. The CDR3 totals 15 residues. The CDR3 bases are TGTGCCAGCAGTCTCCCCGTAGCGGGAGGAGGTGAGCAGTACTTC. This codes for CASSLPVAGGGEQYF.

V gene TRBV6-4 combines with J gene TRBJ2-1; 12 bases are shared with TRBD2. Germline V gives CDR1 MRHNA, CDR2 SNTAGT. The V gene end was trimmed by 5 bases and the J gene end by 3 bases; junction bases not matched to a gene: 2. This CDR3 has 15 residues. This CDR3 is CASSPSGRVYNEQFF. In DNA, the CDR3 is TGTGCCAGCAGTCCTAGCGGGAGGGTCTACAATGAGCAGTTCTTC.

To note about this clone: In the same sample, other DNA sequences code for this CDR3. V gene TRBV2 combines with J gene TRBJ2-5; D gene ambiguous. The CDR3 covers 13 residues. Trimming stripped 4 bases from V and 1 base from J, with 7 bases between. CDR1 is SNHLY, CDR2 FYNNEI, per germline. The CDR3 region is CASSGDFQETQYF. As DNA, the CDR3 is TGTGCCAGCAGTGGAGATTTCCAAGAGACCCAGTACTTC.

The chain recombines TRBV30 with TRBJ1-1; D perhaps matches TRBD1 (5 bases). Germline CDR1 reads GTSNPN; CDR2 reads SVGIG (reference sequence). The CDR3 sequence is 14 residues long. V was clipped by 0 bases and J by 1 base, with 9 bases between them. In DNA, the CDR3 is TGTGCCTGGAGTGTGGGGGTCACGAACACTGAAGCTTTCTTT. Amino acids: CAWSVGVTNTEAFF.

V gene TRBV2 combines with J gene TRBJ2-3; the D is unclear. CDR3 length: 15 residues. CDR1 is SNHLY, CDR2 FYNNEI, per germline. The ends were cut back, 2 bases at V and 0 bases at J, with 9 bases in the middle. The CDR3 is CASSETAASTDTQYF. In DNA, the CDR3 is TGTGCCAGCAGTGAAACGGCAGCTAGCACAGATACGCAGTATTTT.

The rearrangement joins TRBV5-3 to TRBJ2-7; D is undetermined. TRBV5-3 is designated an ORF whose function remains uncertain. The CDR3 is 15 amino acids. V lost 6 bases and J lost 5, with 21 bases in between. The CDR3 reads CARIKRRPLSDEQYF. In nucleotides, the CDR3 is TGTGCCAGAATCAAAAGAAGGCCACTTTCGGACGAGCAGTACTTC.

V gene TRBV5-1 combines with J gene TRBJ2-2; no definite D call. V lost 4 bases, J lost 1 base, and 14 bases lay in between. CDR3 length: 16 amino acids. Germline V CDR1 and CDR2: SGHRS, YFSETQ. The CDR3 spells CASSPSPLENTGELFF. CDR3 bases: TGCGCCAGCAGCCCGAGCCCCTTAGAGAACACCGGGGAGCTGTTTTTT.

V gene TRBV11-3 combines with J gene TRBJ2-1; 7 bases are a match to TRBD2. The CDR3 has 18 amino acids. Germline V CDR1 and CDR2: SGHNT, YENEEA. The J segment lost 1 base and the V segment lost 0 bases, leaving 9 bases of the junction unmatched. The CDR3 here is CASSLDHGAGSSYNEQFF. As DNA, the CDR3 is TGTGCCAGCAGCTTAGATCATGGAGCGGGATCGTCCTACAATGAGCAGTTCTTC.

The chain carries TRBV29-1 and TRBJ2-1; D not certain. The CDR3 is 11 residues long. Germline V gene lookup returns CDR1 SQVTM and CDR2 ANQGSEA. Trimming removed 6 bases from V and 9 bases from J, with 12 bases in between. CDR3 sequence reads: CSVKPGSEQFF. The CDR3 DNA reads TGCAGCGTAAAACCTGGCAGTGAGCAGTTCTTC.